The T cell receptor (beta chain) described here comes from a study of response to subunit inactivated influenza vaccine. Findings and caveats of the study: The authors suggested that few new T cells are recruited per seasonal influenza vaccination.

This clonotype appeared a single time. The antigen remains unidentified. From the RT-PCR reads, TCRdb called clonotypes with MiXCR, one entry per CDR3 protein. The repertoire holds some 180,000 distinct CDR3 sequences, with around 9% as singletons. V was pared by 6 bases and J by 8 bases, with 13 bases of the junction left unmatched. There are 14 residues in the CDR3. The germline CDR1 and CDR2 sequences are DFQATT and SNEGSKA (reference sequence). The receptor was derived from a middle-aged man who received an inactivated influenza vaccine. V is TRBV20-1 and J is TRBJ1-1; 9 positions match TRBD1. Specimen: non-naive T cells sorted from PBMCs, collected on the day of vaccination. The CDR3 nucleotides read TGCAGTGCGGCCCCCGGGACAGGGCGGAGAGAAGCTTTCTTT. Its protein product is CSAAPGTGRREAFF.